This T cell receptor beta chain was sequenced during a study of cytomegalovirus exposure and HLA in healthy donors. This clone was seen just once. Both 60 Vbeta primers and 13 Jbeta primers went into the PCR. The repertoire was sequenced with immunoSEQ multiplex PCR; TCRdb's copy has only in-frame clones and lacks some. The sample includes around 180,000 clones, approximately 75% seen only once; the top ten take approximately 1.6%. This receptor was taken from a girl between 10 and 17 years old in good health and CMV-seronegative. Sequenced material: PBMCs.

The CDR3 loop is CATRQGEGNQPQHF. The CDR3 DNA reads TGTGCCACCAGACAGGGGGAGGGCAATCAGCCCCAGCATTTT. The chain has TRBV19 and TRBJ1-5, with 9 bases aligning to TRBD1. CDR3 length: 14 amino acids. The trim removed 10 bases at V and 2 bases at J, leaving 6 bases unmatched. Germline CDR1 LNHDA, CDR2 SQIVND (reference sequence).